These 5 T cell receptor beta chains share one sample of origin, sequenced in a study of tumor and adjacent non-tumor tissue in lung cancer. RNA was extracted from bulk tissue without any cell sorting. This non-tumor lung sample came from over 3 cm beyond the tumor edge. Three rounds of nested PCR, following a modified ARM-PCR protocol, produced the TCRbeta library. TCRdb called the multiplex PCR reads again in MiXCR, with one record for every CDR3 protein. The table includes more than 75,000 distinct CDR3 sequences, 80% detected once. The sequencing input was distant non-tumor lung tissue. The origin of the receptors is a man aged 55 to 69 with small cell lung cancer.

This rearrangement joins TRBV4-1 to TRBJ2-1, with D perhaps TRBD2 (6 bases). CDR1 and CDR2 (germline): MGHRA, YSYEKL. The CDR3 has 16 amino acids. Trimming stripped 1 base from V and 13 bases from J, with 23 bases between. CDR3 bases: TGCGCCAGCAGCCAAGGTCGGCCTAGCGCAGAAGAGATCCAGTTCTTC. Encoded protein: CASSQGRPSAEEIQFF.

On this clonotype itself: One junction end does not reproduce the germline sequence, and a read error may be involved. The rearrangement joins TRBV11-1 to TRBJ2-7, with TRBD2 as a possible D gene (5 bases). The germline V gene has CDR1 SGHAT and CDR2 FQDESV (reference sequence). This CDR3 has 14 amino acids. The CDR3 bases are TGTACCAGTAGCTTAACGGGGAGCTCCTACGAGCAGTACTTC. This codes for CTSSLTGSSYEQYF. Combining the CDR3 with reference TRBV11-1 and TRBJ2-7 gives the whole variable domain EAEVAQSPRYKITEKSQAVAFWCDPISGHATLYWYRQILGQGPELLVQFQDESVVDDSQLPKDRFSAERLKGVDSTLKIQPAELGDSAMYLCTSSLTGSSYEQYFGPGTRLTVT.

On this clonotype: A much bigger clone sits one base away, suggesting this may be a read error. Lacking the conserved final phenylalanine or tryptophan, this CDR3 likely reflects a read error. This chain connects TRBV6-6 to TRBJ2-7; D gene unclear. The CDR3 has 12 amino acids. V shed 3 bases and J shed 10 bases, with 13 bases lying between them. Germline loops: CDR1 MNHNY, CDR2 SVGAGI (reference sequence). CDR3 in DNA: TGTGCCAGCAGTTATCCCAGTTCGGAACAGTACTTA. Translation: CASSYPSSEQYL.

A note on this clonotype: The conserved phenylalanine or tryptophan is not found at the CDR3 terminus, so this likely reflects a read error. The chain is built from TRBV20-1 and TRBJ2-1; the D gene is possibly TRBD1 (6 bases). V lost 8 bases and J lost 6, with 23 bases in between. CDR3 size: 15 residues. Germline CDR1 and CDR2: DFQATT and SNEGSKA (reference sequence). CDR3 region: CSSLHLFTGSNEQFL. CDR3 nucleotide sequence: TGCAGTTCTCTACACCTCTTCACAGGGTCCAATGAGCAGTTCTTA.

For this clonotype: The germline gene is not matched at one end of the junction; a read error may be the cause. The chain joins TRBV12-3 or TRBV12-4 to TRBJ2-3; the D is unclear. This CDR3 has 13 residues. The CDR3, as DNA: TGTGTCAGCACCCCCGTTAGCAGAGATACACAGTATTTT. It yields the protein CVSTPVSRDTQYF.